These 14 T cell receptor beta chains originate from one sample sequenced in a study of blood T cell repertoires in COVID-19. Sequencing used immunoSEQ multiplex PCR; TCRdb keeps in-frame clones, though not all of them. Of about 210,000 clones listed, about four fifths are singletons. Specimen: peripheral blood. The receptors stem from a woman aged 40 to 50 with acute or convalescent COVID-19.

Only one count was recorded for this clone. This chain links TRBV2 with TRBJ2-3; 7 bases align to TRBD2. Germline CDR1 and CDR2: SNHLY and FYNNEI. The CDR3 has 14 residues. Trimming cost V 8 bases and J 1 base; bases outside gene matches: 6. CDR3 residues: CASRLGGGTDTQYF. The CDR3 region has the DNA TGTGCCAGCCGGTTGGGGGGGGGCACAGATACGCAGTATTTT.

This rearrangement joins TRBV6-5 to TRBJ2-2; D not resolved. CDR3 length equals 15 residues. The germline CDR1 and CDR2 sequences are MNHEY and SVGAGI. The ends were cut back, 7 bases at V and 2 bases at J, with 14 bases in the middle. This chain's CDR3 is CASTHSQSNTGELFF. As DNA, the CDR3 is TGTGCCAGCACTCACTCCCAATCAAACACCGGGGAGCTGTTTTTT.

The chain links TRBV6-2 or TRBV6-3 to TRBJ2-1; the D gene is possibly TRBD2 (5 bases). Trimming took off 2 bases at V and 2 bases at J, with 13 bases between the two ends. The length of the CDR3 is 16 residues. Per germline, CDR1 MNHEY and CDR2 SVGEGT. The chain's CDR3 is CASSYNAGWAYNEQFF. CDR3 DNA sequence: TGTGCCAGCAGTTACAATGCGGGTTGGGCCTACAATGAGCAGTTCTTC.

The sample holds a few counts of this clone. V is TRBV6-1 and J is TRBJ1-1, with D perhaps TRBD1 (5 bases). Trimming shortened V by 2 bases and J by 11 bases, and 12 bases separated the two germline ends. CDR3 size: 12 residues. Germline lookup yields CDR1 MNHNS and CDR2 SASEGT. This CDR3 reads CASSERRVIAFF. CDR3 bases: TGTGCCAGCAGTGAACGCAGGGTAATTGCTTTCTTT.

V usage is TRBV7-2 and J usage is TRBJ2-7, with TRBD2 matching over 7 bases. The CDR3 is made up of 13 amino acids. The junction had 5 bases not matched to a gene; V was cut back by 3 bases and J by 6 bases. Per the germline V gene, CDR1 is SGHTA and CDR2 is FQGNSA. CDR3 residues: CASSFTAGVEQYF. For the CDR3, the DNA is TGTGCCAGCAGCTTCACGGCGGGAGTCGAGCAGTACTTC.

The J gene is TRBJ1-2, the V gene TRBV4-3; tentative D call: TRBD1 (5 bases). The germline CDR1 and CDR2 sequences are LGHNA and YSLEER. Deletions cut 0 bases from V and 7 bases from J, with 15 bases between. The CDR3 runs to 15 residues. The CDR3 coding sequence is TGCGCCAGCAGCCAAGATTTAAGGGGCGTAGGTGGCTACACCTTC. Translation gives CASSQDLRGVGGYTF.

This clone was observed a few times. V gene TRBV2 combines with J gene TRBJ1-4, with D perhaps TRBD1 (6 bases). Trimming removed 3 bases at V and 6 bases at J, with 11 bases between. The CDR3 is 14 residues long. Germline CDR1 SNHLY, CDR2 FYNNEI. The DNA of the CDR3 is TGTGCCAGCAGTGATCAGGGGCTGGATGAAAAACTGTTTTTT. Translating gives CASSDQGLDEKLFF.

This chain uses TRBV6-5 with TRBJ1-1; perhaps TRBD1 as D (5 bases). This CDR3 comprises 15 residues. V was shortened by 2 bases and J by 2 bases, with 12 bases between the two germline ends. CDR1 is MNHEY and CDR2 is SVGAGI in the germline V gene. Here the CDR3 reads CASSYRGGLNTEAFF. The CDR3 coding sequence is TGTGCCAGCAGTTACAGGGGAGGACTCAACACTGAAGCTTTCTTT.

This clone was counted a single time. The rearrangement uses TRBV6-5 and TRBJ2-1; 9 nucleotides align to TRBD2. Germline V gene data show CDR1 as MNHEY and CDR2 as SVGAGI. CDR3 length equals 13 residues. V trimming: 7 bases; J trimming: 8 bases; junction bases outside the gene matches: 6. The CDR3: CASTLAGFDEQFF. CDR3 sequence (DNA): TGTGCCAGCACCCTAGCGGGGTTTGATGAGCAGTTCTTC.

The chain couples TRBV4-3 to TRBJ1-2; TRBD1 might be the D (5 bases). Germline V gives CDR1 LGHNA, CDR2 YSLEER. V lost 1 base, J lost 8 bases, and 11 bases lay in between. The CDR3 contains 13 residues. The CDR3 sequence: CASSQAGVGGYTF. CDR3 DNA: TGCGCCAGCAGCCAAGCGGGGGTAGGGGGCTACACCTTC.

Details on this clone: This same CDR3 is encoded by further DNA sequences in the sample. The V call is TRBV5-6, the J call TRBJ2-3; D possibly corresponds to TRBD2 (6 bases). Trimming left V 1 base short and J 4 bases short, with 7 bases between. The length of the CDR3 is 13 residues. Per germline, CDR1 SGHDT and CDR2 YYEEEE. As DNA, the CDR3 is TGTGCCAGCAGCTTGACGGGGGCAGATACGCAGTATTTT. Protein sequence: CASSLTGADTQYF.

V usage is TRBV28 and J usage is TRBJ1-1; maybe TRBD1 (6 bases). The CDR3 extends over 16 amino acids. Trimming pared 1 base from V and 1 base from J, leaving 13 bases between. Germline assignment: CDR1 MDHEN and CDR2 SYDVKM. The CDR3 loop is CASSLSHRDPNTEAFF. The CDR3, as DNA: TGTGCCAGCAGTTTATCCCACAGGGACCCGAACACTGAAGCTTTCTTT.

The chain carries TRBV6-6 and TRBJ2-7, with D possibly being TRBD1 (5 bases). The CDR3 extends over 12 amino acids. V was shortened by 6 bases and J by 2 bases, with 8 bases between the two germline ends. Germline loops: CDR1 MNHNY, CDR2 SVGAGI (reference sequence). The CDR3 region has the DNA TGTGCCAGCAGGGACACCACCTACGAGCAGTACTTC. Amino acids: CASRDTTYEQYF.

This sequence joins TRBV6-2 or TRBV6-3 and TRBJ2-7; 13 bases agree with TRBD2. The length of the CDR3 is 16 residues. The V and J ends lost 5 bases and 2 bases, in that order; junction bases with no gene match: 6. Germline V lookup: CDR1 MNHEY, CDR2 SVGEGT. The CDR3 region is CASSPRGLAGPYEQYF. The CDR3 DNA reads TGTGCCAGCAGTCCCCGGGGACTAGCGGGGCCCTACGAGCAGTACTTC.